This T cell receptor (beta chain) originates from a study of T cells in Graves' hyperthyroidism and ophthalmopathy. In germline, CDR1 is DFQATT, CDR2 SNEGSKA (reference sequence). The CDR3 is made up of 14 amino acids. Between the trimmed V and J ends, which lost 6 bases and 0 bases, there was a span of 13 bases. Uncontrolled infections, other autoimmune diseases, pregnancy or lactation led to exclusion of patients. Each diagnosis drew on symptoms, thyroxine, TRAb, thyroid ultrasound and orbital computed tomography findings. RNA transcripts provided the source from which TCR beta CDR3 regions were amplified. The primer set for the first-round RT-PCR of the TCR CDR3 was HTBI. TCRdb fed the multiplex PCR reads into MiXCR, producing one record per CDR3 protein. In the table there are 550,000 to 600,000 distinct CDR3 sequences, approximately 15% of which are singletons. Only a few counts were recorded for this clonotype. Its antigen is still unknown.

General study results and limits: Blood samples included most of the expanded thyroid clonotypes exceeding 0.001.

V gene TRBV20-1 combines with J gene TRBJ2-3; tentatively, D is TRBD2 (6 bases). The material sequenced was blood. This clonotype originated in a woman between 18 and 29 years old with Graves' ophthalmopathy. The CDR3 sequence is CSAEGGSSTDTQYF. The CDR3 DNA sequence: TGCAGTGCGGAAGGAGGGTCTAGCACAGATACGCAGTATTTT.